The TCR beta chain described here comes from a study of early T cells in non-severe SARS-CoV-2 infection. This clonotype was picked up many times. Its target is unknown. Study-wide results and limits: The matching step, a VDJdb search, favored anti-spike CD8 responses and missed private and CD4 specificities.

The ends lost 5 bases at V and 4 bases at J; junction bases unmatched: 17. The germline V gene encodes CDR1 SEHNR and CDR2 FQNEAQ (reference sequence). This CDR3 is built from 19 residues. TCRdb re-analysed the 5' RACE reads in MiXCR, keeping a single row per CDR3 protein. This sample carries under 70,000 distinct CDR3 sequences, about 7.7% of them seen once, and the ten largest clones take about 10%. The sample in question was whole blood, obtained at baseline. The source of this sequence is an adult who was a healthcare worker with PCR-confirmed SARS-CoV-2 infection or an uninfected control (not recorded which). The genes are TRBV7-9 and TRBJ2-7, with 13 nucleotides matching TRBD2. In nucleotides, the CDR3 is TGTGCCAGCAGCGGACGGGGACTAGCGGGAACCCAGAGTTATTACGAGCAGTACTTC. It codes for CASSGRGLAGTQSYYEQYF.